The clone carrying this T cell receptor beta chain was counted ten times or more. As yet, its antigen is unknown. This sample is part of a study of CD8 T cells in ankylosing spondylitis. Each TCR beta library was made by quantitative 5'-RACE that incorporated molecular barcodes. One entry per CDR3 protein, called by TCRdb with MiXCR from the 5' RACE reads. The sample has about 500,000 distinct CDR3 sequences, approximately 5.3% seen once. CDR1 is SGHAT and CDR2 is FQNNGV in the germline V gene. The ends lost 0 bases at V and 1 base at J; junction bases unmatched: 8. CDR3 length: 18 residues. General observations from the study: What appeared characteristic of ankylosing spondylitis blood was a TCR beta motif of under 10 highly homologous variants. Certain motif variants had earlier been reported in reactive arthritis synovial fluid and blood.

The receptor's source is a male donor with ankylosing spondylitis. Sequenced material: blood, either unsorted or a sorted T cell fraction (not recorded which). The chain is built from TRBV11-2 and TRBJ2-3; 9 bases line up with TRBD2. The CDR3 protein is CASSLEGGGASGTDTQYF. The CDR3 nucleotides read TGTGCCAGCAGCTTAGAAGGCGGGGGGGCGAGTGGCACAGATACGCAGTATTTT.